This record looks at one TCR beta chain sequence and its context. Its target is not known. The sample originates from a study of graft-versus-host responses after intestinal transplantation. The overall study: For 3 to 4 years after anti-thymocyte globulin induction, all recipients took tacrolimus and steroids. Study observations and caveats: Peak circulating GvH clone levels tracked with early post-transplant HvG declines. GvH clones were identified in recipient marrow, with some first appearing in ileum or blood.

CDR1 SGHTA and CDR2 FQGNSA come from the germline V gene. V lost 5 bases and J lost 6; bases outside the gene matches: 9. The CDR3 loop spans 16 amino acids. TCRdb's table, derived via immunoSEQ multiplex PCR, lists solely in-frame clones and lacks some. Of fewer than 85,000 clones detected, about 90% appear once; the ten largest clones hold roughly 2.6%. The V and J genes are TRBV7-2 and TRBJ2-2; 10 bases map to TRBD2. This specimen consisted of unstimulated CD8+ T cells sorted from spleen or lymph node cells, obtained before intestinal transplant. The receptor was derived from a human donor who received an intestinal transplant. CDR3 nucleotides: TGTGCCAGCAGCCAACCGGGACTAGCGAGCGCCGGGGAGCTGTTTTTT. Its protein product is CASSQPGLASAGELFF.